Detailed here is one T cell receptor (beta chain). The sample belongs to a study of T cell changes during pregnancy in multiple sclerosis. From germline, CDR1 is SGHNT and CDR2 YYREEE (reference sequence). V was cut by 4 bases and J by 1 base, with 13 bases left in between. This CDR3 has 15 amino acids. Sequenced by immunoSEQ multiplex PCR; TCRdb stores in-frame clones only, minus some. The sample gives 85,000 to 130,000 clones, about 90% of which show up once; approximately 1.5% is in the top ten. The clonotype originates from a female donor with multiple sclerosis, enrolled in a pregnancy study. The chain employs TRBV5-4 and TRBJ2-3, with D possibly TRBD2 on 5 matching bases. Sequenced here: peripheral blood, sampled before pregnancy. In DNA form, the CDR3 reads TGTGCCAGCAGCAACGGGAACACTTGCACAGATACGCAGTATTTT. Its protein is CASSNGNTCTDTQYF.